This T cell receptor (beta chain) was captured by sequencing in a study of Ad26.COV2.S vaccination and SARS-CoV-2 variants. The protocol was immunoSEQ multiplex PCR, while the TCRdb copy is restricted to in-frame clones and leaves out a portion. Among under 300,000 clones listed, roughly 85% were seen once. CDR1 is LNHNV, CDR2 YYDKDF, per germline (reference sequence). The CDR3 extends over 14 amino acids. Germline trimming cut 6 bases from V and 7 bases from J; bases unmatched to any gene: 6. The sample's treatment: roughly 19 received Ad26.COV2.S at low or high dose, single or two shots; roughly 5 received placebo; per-sample allocation not given. Vaccine and placebo recipients were sampled on day 63 after the first injection.

The material sequenced was peripheral blood, taken in a trial of Ad26.COV2.S vaccine versus placebo. This TCR was sampled from a person aged 18-60 years who received the Ad26.COV2.S COVID-19 vaccine or a placebo. V usage is TRBV15 and J usage is TRBJ1-4; 9 bases are shared with TRBD1. DNA of the CDR3: TGTGCCACCAGTAAAGGACAGGGGTTTGAAAAACTGTTTTTT. This codes for CATSKGQGFEKLFF. Looking up the rest from reference TRBV15 and TRBJ1-4 gives the full variable domain: DAMVIQNPRYQVTQFGKPVTLSCSQTLNHNVMYWYQQKSSQAPKLLFHYYDKDFNNEADTPDNFQSRRPNTSFCFLDIRSPGLGDTAMYLCATSKGQGFEKLFFGSGTQLSVL.